Sequencing of this T cell receptor beta chain was carried out in a study of naive and memory T cell subsets. The study, taken as a whole, reports: No ground truth validated the naive and memory repertoire findings.

Points on this clonotype: Its antigen is unidentified.

Deletions cut 9 bases from V and 10 bases from J, with 20 bases between. Germline V lookup: CDR1 KGHDR, CDR2 SFDVKD. This CDR3 spans 13 amino acids. An equimolar mix of two oligonucleotides served as the beta constant-region primer for TRBC1 and TRBC2. TCRdb passed the UMI-ligation and nested PCR reads through MiXCR, listing each CDR3 protein once. This table has 84,000 or so distinct CDR3 sequences, roughly 7% appearing once. What was sequenced was central memory CD4+ T cells from blood. The V gene is TRBV24-1, the J gene TRBJ1-1, with D maybe TRBD1 (6 bases). This sequence was found in a human donor in good health. CDR3 loop: CATRGGAGLGAFF. The DNA of the CDR3 is TGTGCCACCCGCGGGGGCGCCGGGTTGGGAGCTTTCTTT.